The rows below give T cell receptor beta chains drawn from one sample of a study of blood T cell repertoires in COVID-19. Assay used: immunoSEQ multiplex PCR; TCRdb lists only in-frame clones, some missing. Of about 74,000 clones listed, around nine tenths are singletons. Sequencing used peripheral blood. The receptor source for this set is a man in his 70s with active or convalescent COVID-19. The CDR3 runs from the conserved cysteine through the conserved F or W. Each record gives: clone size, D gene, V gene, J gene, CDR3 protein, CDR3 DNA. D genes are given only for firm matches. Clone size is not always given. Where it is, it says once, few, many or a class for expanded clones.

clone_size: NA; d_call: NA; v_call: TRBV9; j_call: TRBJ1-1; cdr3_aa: CASSVAQGGNTEAFF; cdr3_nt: TGTGCCAGCAGCGTAGCGCAGGGAGGGAACACTGAAGCTTTCTTT
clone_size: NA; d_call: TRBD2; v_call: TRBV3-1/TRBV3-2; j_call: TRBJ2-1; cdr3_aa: CASSDPGTSGRPSSYNEQFF; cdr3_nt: TGTGCCAGCAGCGACCCCGGGACTAGCGGGAGGCCCAGCTCCTACAATGAGCAGTTCTTC
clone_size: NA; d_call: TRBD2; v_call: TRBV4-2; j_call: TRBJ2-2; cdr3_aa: CASSPGTDGTSRDGVTGELFF; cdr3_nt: TGTGCCAGCAGCCCTGGGACGGATGGGACTAGCCGGGATGGAGTCACCGGGGAGCTGTTTTTT
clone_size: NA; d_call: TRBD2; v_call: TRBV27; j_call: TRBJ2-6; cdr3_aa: CASSPYGGGTFSGANVLTF; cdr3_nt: TGTGCCAGCAGCCCCTATGGGGGGGGGACTTTCTCTGGGGCCAACGTCCTGACTTTC
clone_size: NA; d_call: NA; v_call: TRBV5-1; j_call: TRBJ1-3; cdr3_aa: CASSLGSSGNTIYF; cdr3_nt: TGCGCCAGCAGCTTGGGCAGCTCTGGAAACACCATATATTTT
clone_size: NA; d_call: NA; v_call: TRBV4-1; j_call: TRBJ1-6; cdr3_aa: CPTTRQDNSPLHF; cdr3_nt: TGCCCCACCACCCGACAGGATAATTCACCCCTCCACTTT
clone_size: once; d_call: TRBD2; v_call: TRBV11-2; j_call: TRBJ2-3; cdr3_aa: CASSFRLAGDSTDTQYF; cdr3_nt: TGTGCCAGCAGCTTTAGACTAGCGGGGGATAGCACAGATACGCAGTATTTT
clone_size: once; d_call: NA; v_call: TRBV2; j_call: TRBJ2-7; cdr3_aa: CASTLVYRSYEQYF; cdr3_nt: TGTGCCAGCACTCTCGTGTACAGGAGCTACGAGCAGTACTTC
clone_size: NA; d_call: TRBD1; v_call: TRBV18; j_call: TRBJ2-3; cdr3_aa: CASSPRTGMGTDTQYF; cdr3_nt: TGTGCCAGCTCACCCCGGACAGGGATGGGCACAGATACGCAGTATTTT
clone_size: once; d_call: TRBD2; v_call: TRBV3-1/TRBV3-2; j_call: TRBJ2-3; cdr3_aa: CASSLWESSGSSTDTQYF; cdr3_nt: TGTGCCAGCAGCCTTTGGGAGTCTAGCGGTTCAAGCACAGATACGCAGTATTTT
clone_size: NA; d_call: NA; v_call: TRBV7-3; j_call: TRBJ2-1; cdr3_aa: CASSLILAGEQFF; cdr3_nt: TGTGCCAGCAGCTTAATACTAGCTGGGGAGCAGTTCTTC
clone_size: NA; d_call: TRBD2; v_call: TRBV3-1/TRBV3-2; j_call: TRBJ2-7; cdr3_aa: CASSRTSGGIYEQYF; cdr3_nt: TGTGCCAGCAGCCGGACTAGCGGGGGGATATACGAGCAGTACTTC
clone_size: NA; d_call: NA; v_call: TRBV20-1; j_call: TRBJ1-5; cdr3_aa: CSASGGYDQPQHF; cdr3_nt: TGCAGTGCTAGTGGGGGCTACGATCAGCCCCAGCATTTT
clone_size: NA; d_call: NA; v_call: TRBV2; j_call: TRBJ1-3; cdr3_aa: CASSLNGGNTIYF; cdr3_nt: TGTGCCAGCAGTTTAAACGGGGGAAACACCATATATTTT
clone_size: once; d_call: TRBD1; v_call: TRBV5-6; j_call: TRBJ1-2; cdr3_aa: CASSPGTGAANYGYTF; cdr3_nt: TGTGCCAGCAGCCCCGGGACAGGGGCCGCTAACTATGGCTACACCTTC
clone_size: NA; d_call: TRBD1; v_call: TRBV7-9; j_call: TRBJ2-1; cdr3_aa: CASSQGQGGTNEQFF; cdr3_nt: TGTGCCAGCAGCCAGGGACAGGGAGGGACGAATGAGCAGTTCTTC
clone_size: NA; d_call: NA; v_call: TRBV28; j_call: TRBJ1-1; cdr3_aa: CASSFGAGDGNTEAFF; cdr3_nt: TGTGCCAGCAGTTTCGGGGCAGGGGACGGGAACACTGAAGCTTTCTTT
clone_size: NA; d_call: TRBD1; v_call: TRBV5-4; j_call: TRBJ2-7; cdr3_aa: CASSLGGPYEQYF; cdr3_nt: TGTGCCAGCAGCCTAGGGGGCCCTTACGAGCAGTACTTC
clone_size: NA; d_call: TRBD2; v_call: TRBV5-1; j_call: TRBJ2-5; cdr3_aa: CASSLAERGGRSETQYF; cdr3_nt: TGCGCCAGCAGCTTGGCAGAGCGGGGGGGCCGGTCAGAGACCCAGTACTTC
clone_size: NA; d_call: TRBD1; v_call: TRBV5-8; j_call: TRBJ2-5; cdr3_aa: CASRNTGGETQYF; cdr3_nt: TGTGCCAGCAGGAACACAGGGGGCGAGACCCAGTACTTC
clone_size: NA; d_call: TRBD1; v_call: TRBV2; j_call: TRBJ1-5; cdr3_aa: CASRGDRLGSNQPQHF; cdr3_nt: TGTGCCAGCAGAGGGGACAGGTTAGGAAGCAATCAGCCCCAGCATTTT
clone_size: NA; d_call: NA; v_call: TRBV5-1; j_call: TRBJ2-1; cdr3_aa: CASSLSPYNEQFF; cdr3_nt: TGCGCCAGCAGCTTATCTCCTTACAATGAGCAGTTCTTC
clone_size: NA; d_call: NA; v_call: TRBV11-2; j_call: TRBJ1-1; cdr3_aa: CASSLVGNTEAFF; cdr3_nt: TGTGCCAGCAGCTTAGTCGGGAACACTGAAGCTTTCTTT
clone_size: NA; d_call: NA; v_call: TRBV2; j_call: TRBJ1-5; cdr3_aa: CASTSGIGSNQPQHF; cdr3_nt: TGTGCCAGCACGTCAGGGATTGGGAGCAATCAGCCCCAGCATTTT
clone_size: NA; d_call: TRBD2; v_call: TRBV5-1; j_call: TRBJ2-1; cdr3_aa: CASTTGGYNEQFF; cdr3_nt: TGCGCCAGCACAACGGGGGGGTACAATGAGCAGTTCTTC
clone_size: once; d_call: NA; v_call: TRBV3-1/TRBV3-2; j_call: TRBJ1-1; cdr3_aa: CASSHRQGLNTEAFF; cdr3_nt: TGTGCCAGCAGCCATAGGCAGGGGTTGAACACTGAAGCTTTCTTT
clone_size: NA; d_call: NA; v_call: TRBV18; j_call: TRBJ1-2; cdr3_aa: CASSPRENYGYTF; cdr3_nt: TGTGCCAGCTCCCCCAGGGAAAACTATGGCTACACCTTC
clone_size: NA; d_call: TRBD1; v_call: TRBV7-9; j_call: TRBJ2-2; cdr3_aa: CASSTGTGLTGELFF; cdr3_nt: TGTGCCAGCAGCACTGGGACAGGACTCACCGGGGAGCTGTTTTTT
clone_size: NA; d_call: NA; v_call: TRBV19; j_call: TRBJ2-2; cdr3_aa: CASRTIANTGELFF; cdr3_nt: TGTGCCAGTCGGACAATAGCGAACACCGGGGAGCTGTTTTTT
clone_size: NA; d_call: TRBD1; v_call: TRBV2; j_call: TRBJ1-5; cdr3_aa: CASSVIAGGGGQPQHF; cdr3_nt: TGTGCCAGCAGTGTAATCGCAGGGGGCGGTGGTCAGCCCCAGCATTTT
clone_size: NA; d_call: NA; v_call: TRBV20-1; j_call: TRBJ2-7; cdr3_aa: CSAREYGEQYF; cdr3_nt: TGCAGTGCTAGAGAATACGGCGAGCAGTACTTC
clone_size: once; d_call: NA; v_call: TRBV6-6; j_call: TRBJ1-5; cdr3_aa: CASNPDRYQPQHF; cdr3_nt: TGTGCCAGCAACCCCGACAGGTATCAGCCCCAGCATTTT
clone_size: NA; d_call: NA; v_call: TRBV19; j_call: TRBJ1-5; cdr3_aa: CASSIDSWQGDQPQHF; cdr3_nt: TGTGCCAGTAGTATAGATTCTTGGCAGGGTGATCAGCCCCAGCATTTT
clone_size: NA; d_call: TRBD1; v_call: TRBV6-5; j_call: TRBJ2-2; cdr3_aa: CASSQGQGQLFF; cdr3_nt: TGTGCCAGCAGTCAGGGACAGGGTCAGCTGTTTTTT
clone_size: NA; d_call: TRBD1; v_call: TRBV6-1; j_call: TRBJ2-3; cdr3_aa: CASSEQGADTQYF; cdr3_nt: TGTGCCAGCAGTGAACAGGGGGCAGATACGCAGTATTTT
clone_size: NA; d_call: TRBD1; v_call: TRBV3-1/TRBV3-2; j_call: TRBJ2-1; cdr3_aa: CASSERQGSNEQFF; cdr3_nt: TGTGCCAGCAGCGAGAGACAGGGAAGCAATGAGCAGTTCTTC
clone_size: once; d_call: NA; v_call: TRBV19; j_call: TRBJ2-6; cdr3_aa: CASSTRTASGANVLTF; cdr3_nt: TGTGCCAGTAGTACCCGGACAGCATCTGGGGCCAACGTCCTGACTTTC
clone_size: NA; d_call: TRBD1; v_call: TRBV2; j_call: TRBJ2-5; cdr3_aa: CATGQGFPETQYF; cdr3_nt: TGTGCCACTGGACAGGGATTTCCTGAGACCCAGTACTTC
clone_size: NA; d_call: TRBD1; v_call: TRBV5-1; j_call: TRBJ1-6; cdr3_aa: CASSLGRDRVGSPLHF; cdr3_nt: TGCGCCAGCAGCTTGGGACGGGACAGGGTTGGTTCACCCCTCCACTTT
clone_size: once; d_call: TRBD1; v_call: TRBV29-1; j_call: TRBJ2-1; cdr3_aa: CSDHRGRGEQFF; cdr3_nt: TGCAGCGACCACAGGGGGCGCGGGGAGCAGTTCTTC
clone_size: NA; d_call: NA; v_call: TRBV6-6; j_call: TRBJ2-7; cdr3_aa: CASSYRGAEQYF; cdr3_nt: TGTGCCAGCAGTTATCGGGGAGCTGAGCAGTACTTC
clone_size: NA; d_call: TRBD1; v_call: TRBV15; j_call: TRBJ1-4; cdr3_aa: CATSVPGTGEKLFF; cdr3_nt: TGTGCCACCAGTGTACCCGGGACAGGGGAAAAACTGTTTTTT
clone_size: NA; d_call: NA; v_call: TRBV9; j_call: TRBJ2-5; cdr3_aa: CASSRRAETQYF; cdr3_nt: TGTGCCAGCAGCCGGAGGGCCGAGACCCAGTACTTC
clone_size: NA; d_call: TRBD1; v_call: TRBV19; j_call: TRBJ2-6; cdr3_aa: CASSPTGAGANVLTF; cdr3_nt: TGTGCCAGTAGCCCTACAGGGGCTGGGGCCAACGTCCTGACTTTC
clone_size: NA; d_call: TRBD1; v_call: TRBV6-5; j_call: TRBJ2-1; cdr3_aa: CASSYGGTGSGNEQFF; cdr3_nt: TGTGCCAGCAGTTACGGCGGGACAGGGTCGGGCAATGAGCAGTTCTTC
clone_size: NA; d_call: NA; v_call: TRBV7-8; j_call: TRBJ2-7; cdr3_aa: CASSRLGGGVGEQYF; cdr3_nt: TGTGCCAGCAGCCGACTCGGTGGCGGGGTGGGAGAGCAGTACTTC
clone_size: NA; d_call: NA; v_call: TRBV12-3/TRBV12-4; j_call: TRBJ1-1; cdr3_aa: CASSLGARTEAFF; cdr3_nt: TGTGCCAGCAGTTTAGGGGCGAGAACTGAAGCTTTCTTT
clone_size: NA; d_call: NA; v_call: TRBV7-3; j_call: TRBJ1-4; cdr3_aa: CASSLNRHEKLFF; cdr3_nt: TGTGCCAGCAGCTTAAACAGGCATGAAAAACTGTTTTTT